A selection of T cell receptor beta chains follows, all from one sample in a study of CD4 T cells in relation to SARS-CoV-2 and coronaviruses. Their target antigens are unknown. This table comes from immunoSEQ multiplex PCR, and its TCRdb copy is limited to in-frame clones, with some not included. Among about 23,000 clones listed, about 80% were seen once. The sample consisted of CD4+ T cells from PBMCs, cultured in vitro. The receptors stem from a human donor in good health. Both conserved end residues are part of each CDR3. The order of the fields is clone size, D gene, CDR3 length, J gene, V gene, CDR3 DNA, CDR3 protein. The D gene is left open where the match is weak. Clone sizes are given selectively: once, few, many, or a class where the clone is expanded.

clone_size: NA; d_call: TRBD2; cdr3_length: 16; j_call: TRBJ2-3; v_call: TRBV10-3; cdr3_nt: TGTGCCATCAGTGGACTAGCGGGAGCATCTGCAGATACGCAGTATTTT; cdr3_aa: CAISGLAGASADTQYF
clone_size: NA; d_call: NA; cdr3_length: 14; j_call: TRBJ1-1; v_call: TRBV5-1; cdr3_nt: TGCGCCAGCAGCGTAGACGAGCGGAACACTGAAGCTTTCTTT; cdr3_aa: CASSVDERNTEAFF
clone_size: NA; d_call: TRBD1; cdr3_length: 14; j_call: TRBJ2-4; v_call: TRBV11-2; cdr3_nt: TGTGCCAGCAGCCACGGGACAGGACAAAACATTCAGTACTTC; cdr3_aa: CASSHGTGQNIQYF
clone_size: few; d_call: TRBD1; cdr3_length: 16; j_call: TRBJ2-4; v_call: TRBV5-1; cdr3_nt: TGCGCCAGCAGCTTGGGGGACAGAATAGCCAAAAACATTCAGTACTTC; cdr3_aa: CASSLGDRIAKNIQYF
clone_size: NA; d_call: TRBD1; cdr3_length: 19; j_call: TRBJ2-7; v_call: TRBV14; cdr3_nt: TGTGCCAGCAGCCAACAACTGGCTTACAGGGGAGATGGCTCCTACGAGCAGTACTTC; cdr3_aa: CASSQQLAYRGDGSYEQYF
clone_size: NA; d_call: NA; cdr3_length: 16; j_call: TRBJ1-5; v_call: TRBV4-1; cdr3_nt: TGCGCCAGCAGCCAAGATCCCGGGACACCTAACCAGCCCCAGCATTTT; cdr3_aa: CASSQDPGTPNQPQHF
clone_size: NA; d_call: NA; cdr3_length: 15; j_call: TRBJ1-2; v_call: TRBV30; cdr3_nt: TGTGCCTGGAGTAGGGGCCAGGGGCAAAACTATGGCTACACCTTC; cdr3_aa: CAWSRGQGQNYGYTF
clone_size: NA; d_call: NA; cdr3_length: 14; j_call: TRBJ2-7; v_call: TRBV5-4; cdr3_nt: TGTGCCAGCAGCCCCGGACGGAGGCGGTACGAGCAGTACTTC; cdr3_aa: CASSPGRRRYEQYF
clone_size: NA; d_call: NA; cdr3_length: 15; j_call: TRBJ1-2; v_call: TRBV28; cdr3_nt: TGTGCCAGCAGTGTCAGTGACGGTCGTAACTATGGCTACACCTTC; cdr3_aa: CASSVSDGRNYGYTF
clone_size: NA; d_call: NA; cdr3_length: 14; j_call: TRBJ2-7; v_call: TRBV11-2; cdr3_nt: TGTGCCAGCAGCTCTTTTGGGGTCTCCTACGAGCAGTACTTC; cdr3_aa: CASSSFGVSYEQYF
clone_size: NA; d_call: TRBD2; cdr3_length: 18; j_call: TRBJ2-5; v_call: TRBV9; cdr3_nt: TGTGCCAGCAGCGTAGCCCTAGGACTAGCGGGAGGACAAGAGACCCAGTACTTC; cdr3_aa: CASSVALGLAGGQETQYF
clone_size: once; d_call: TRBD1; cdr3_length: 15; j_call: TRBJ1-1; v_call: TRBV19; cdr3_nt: TGTGCCAGTAGTACTCCGGACAGGCAGAACACTGAAGCTTTCTTT; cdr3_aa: CASSTPDRQNTEAFF
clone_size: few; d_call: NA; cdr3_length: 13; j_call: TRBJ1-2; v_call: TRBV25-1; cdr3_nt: TGTGCCAGCAGCGCGACCCAAAAGGGTCACTACACCTTC; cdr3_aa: CASSATQKGHYTF
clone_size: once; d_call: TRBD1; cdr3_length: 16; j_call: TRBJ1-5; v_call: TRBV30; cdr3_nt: TGTGCCTGGAGTGACAGACTAGGGACAGCCGATCAGCCCCAGCATTTT; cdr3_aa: CAWSDRLGTADQPQHF